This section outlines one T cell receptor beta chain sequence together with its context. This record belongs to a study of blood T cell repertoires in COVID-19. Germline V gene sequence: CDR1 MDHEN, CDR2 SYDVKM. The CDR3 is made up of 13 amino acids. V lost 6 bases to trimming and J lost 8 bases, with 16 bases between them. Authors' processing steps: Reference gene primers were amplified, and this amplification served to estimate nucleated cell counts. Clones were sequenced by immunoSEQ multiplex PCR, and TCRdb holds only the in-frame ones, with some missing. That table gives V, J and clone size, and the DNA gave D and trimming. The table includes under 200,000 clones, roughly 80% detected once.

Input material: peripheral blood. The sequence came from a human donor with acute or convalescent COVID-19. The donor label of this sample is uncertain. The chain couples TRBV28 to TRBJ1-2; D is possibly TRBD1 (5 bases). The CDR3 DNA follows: TGTGCCAGCAGATTCAGGGAAGACTCGGGCTACACCTTC. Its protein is CASRFREDSGYTF.